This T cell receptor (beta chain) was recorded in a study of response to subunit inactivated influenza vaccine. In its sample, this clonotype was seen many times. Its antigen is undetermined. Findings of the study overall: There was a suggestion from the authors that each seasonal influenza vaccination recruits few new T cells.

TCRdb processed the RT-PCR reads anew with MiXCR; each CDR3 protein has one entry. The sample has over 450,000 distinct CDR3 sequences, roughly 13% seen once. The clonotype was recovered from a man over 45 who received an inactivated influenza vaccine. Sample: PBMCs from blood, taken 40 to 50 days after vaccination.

This CDR3 is CSVEVLGLGQETQYF. In nucleotides, the CDR3 is TGCAGCGTTGAGGTTTTAGGCTTAGGCCAAGAGACCCAGTACTTC. The rearrangement uses TRBV29-1 and TRBJ2-5; D gene uncertain. Germline values: CDR1 SQVTM, CDR2 ANQGSEA. Trimming took 3 bases from V and 1 from J, leaving 15 bases between them. The CDR3 has 15 amino acids. The whole variable domain, filled in from reference TRBV29-1 and TRBJ2-5, reads SAVISQKPSRDICQRGTSLTIQCQVDSQVTMMFWYRQQPGQSLTLIATANQGSEATYESGFVIDKFPISRPNLTFSTLTVSNMSPEDSSIYLCSVEVLGLGQETQYFGPGTRLLVL.